The clone carrying this TCR beta chain is a singleton in its sample. Antigen specificity is unknown. This record comes from a study of T cell responses to AZD1222 COVID-19 vaccine. CDR3 length: 13 residues. The V end lost 2 bases, the J end lost 8 bases, and 10 bases lay between the germline ends. Germline V gives CDR1 MNHEY, CDR2 SMNVEV (reference sequence). Sequenced by immunoSEQ multiplex PCR; TCRdb stores in-frame clones only, minus some. The sample records 56,000 or so clones, around 90% being singletons. Whole-study results and caveats: Donor demographics were predominantly white British with a female majority; clonal diversity may be underestimated. With dominance at 160-218 and 743-854, vaccine-associated CD4 TCRs spanned spike.

The origin of this receptor is an adult in good health. The V gene is TRBV27, the J gene TRBJ1-5; unclear D gene. This specimen was peripheral blood, taken on day 0 of AZD1222 vaccination. The CDR3 spells CASSLGVLEPQHF. CDR3 nucleotide sequence: TGTGCCAGCAGTTTAGGGGTTTTGGAGCCCCAGCATTTT.